This record covers a single T cell receptor (beta chain). Its antigen is undetermined. The junction departs from germline at one end; a sequencing error may be responsible. The CDR3 totals 15 residues. CDR1 and CDR2 from the germline V gene are WSHSY and SAAADI. These data originate in a study of esophageal squamous cell carcinoma under preoperative chemotherapy. Study-level background: Both tumor-infiltrating lymphocytes and peripheral blood T cells had their TCR repertoires profiled. Overall study results and limits: Abundant clones tended to shrink rather than expand after paclitaxel-nedaplatin. After treatment, tumor-infiltrating lymphocytes seemed to come partly from incoming peripheral T cells, not only local changes.

TCRdb called the PCR reads again in MiXCR, with one record for every CDR3 protein. The repertoire consists of roughly 10,000 distinct CDR3 sequences, with 63% occurring once and the leading ten covering 29%. Noted time point: after preoperative PTX-NDP chemotherapy. Paclitaxel-nedaplatin chemotherapy was given to patients ahead of their surgery. The V gene is TRBV10-2, the J gene TRBJ2-1; D gene ambiguous. This TCR was recovered from a human donor with esophageal squamous cell carcinoma. The donor label of this sample is uncertain. Sample collection occurred from a patient given preoperative chemotherapy. The CDR3 region is CASSEYLGNNKELFF. The CDR3 nucleotides are TGCGCCAGCAGTGAGTATTTAGGGAACAACAAGGAGCTGTTCTTC.